The next 32 T cell receptor beta chains were all read from a single sample in a study of human T cells and chemical hapten exposure (dated by TCRdb to the early 2020s). The library was obtained by RACE. This sample was sequenced with a NextSeq 500. Using fastp trimming at Q25 and MiXCR clonotype assembly, TCRdb reanalyzed the public sequencing data and kept in-frame beta chains. Each CDR3 protein gets just one entry, which takes the most common genes and DNA from the rows behind it. This sample gives 40,000 to 50,000 distinct CDR3 sequences in total; 12% of them show up just once. The ten largest clones add up to under 7.5% of the sample. The sample's time point label, decoded: pre-sensitization, week 0. Per the publication, the treatment or condition label means: therapeutic diphenylcyclopropenone sensitization with weekly scalp DPC. The input for sequencing was whole blood, taken in connection with sensitization to the hapten diphenylcyclopropenone (DPC). These receptors originate from a woman in her twenties or thirties with alopecia areata. Some clones in this sample may be carry-over from other donors' samples.

V gene TRBV27 combines with J gene TRBJ1-4; maybe TRBD1 (5 bases). V was shortened by 8 bases and J by 4 bases, with 11 bases between the two germline ends. Per germline, CDR1 MNHEY and CDR2 SMNVEV (reference sequence). CDR3 size: 13 residues. CDR3 in amino acids: CASRRDLNEKLFF. Written as DNA, the CDR3 is TGTGCCAGCCGCCGGGACCTTAATGAAAAACTGTTTTTT. Supplemented by reference TRBV27 and TRBJ1-4, the full variable domain reads EAQVTQNPRYLITVTGKKLTVTCSQNMNHEYMSWYRQDPGLGLRQIYYSMNVEVTDKGDVPEGYKVSRKEKRNFPLILESPSPNQTSLYFCASRRDLNEKLFFGSGTQLSVL.

The chain has TRBV20-1 and TRBJ1-6; the D gene is possibly TRBD1 (5 bases). CDR3 length equals 13 residues. Trimming pared 1 base from V and 7 bases from J, leaving 8 bases between. Germline-derived CDR1 and CDR2 are DFQATT and SNEGSKA (reference sequence). The CDR3 sequence is CSARGDRNSPLHF. The CDR3 DNA sequence: TGCAGTGCTAGAGGAGACAGAAATTCACCCCTCCACTTT.

The table lists this clonotype with a few counts. V and J are TRBV28 and TRBJ2-1, with TRBD2 matching 12 bases. The trim removed 9 bases at V and 7 bases at J, leaving 4 bases unmatched. The CDR3 totals 13 residues. The germline V gene encodes CDR1 MDHEN and CDR2 SYDVKM. The CDR3, as DNA: TGTGCCAGTCTAGCGGGAGGGCGAAATGAGCAGTTCTTC. Its protein is CASLAGGRNEQFF.

At least ten counts were recorded for this clonotype. The V gene is TRBV29-1, the J gene TRBJ1-4; D gene uncertain. The CDR3 is 12 residues long. Germline CDR1 SQVTM, CDR2 ANQGSEA. Trimming pared 4 bases from V and 5 bases from J, leaving 8 bases between. For the CDR3, the DNA is TGCAGCGTTGTGGGGATAAATGAAAAACTGTTTTTT. As protein: CSVVGINEKLFF.

This clonotype was seen a handful of times. The chain employs TRBV28 and TRBJ2-7; TRBD2 aligns across 7 bases. Trimming took 5 bases from V and 2 from J; bases not matched to a gene: 9. CDR1 and CDR2 from the germline V gene are MDHEN and SYDVKM. The CDR3 is made up of 15 amino acids. CDR3: CASSPPGLPAYEQYF. Written as DNA, the CDR3 is TGTGCCAGCAGTCCTCCGGGACTACCCGCCTACGAGCAGTACTTC.

There are many counts of this clonotype. The chain has TRBV29-1 and TRBJ2-5; maybe TRBD2 (6 bases). The CDR3 totals 12 residues. V was clipped by 4 bases and J by 2 bases, with 8 bases between them. Per the germline V gene, CDR1 is SQVTM and CDR2 is ANQGSEA. Here the CDR3 DNA reads TGCAGCGTTGCTGGGGGGCAAGAGACCCAGTACTTC. It codes for CSVAGGQETQYF.

In this sample, this clonotype turned up a few times. This sequence joins TRBV29-1 and TRBJ1-1; D gene unclear. The germline CDR1 and CDR2 sequences are SQVTM and ANQGSEA. The V end lost 3 bases, the J end lost 7 bases, and 6 bases lay between the germline ends. The CDR3 covers 10 residues. CDR3 coding DNA: TGCAGCGTTGACGGAGATGAAGCTTTCTTT. Amino acids: CSVDGDEAFF.

This clonotype was observed a handful of times. The chain combines TRBV9 with TRBJ2-1, with TRBD1 matching over 10 bases. There are 16 residues in the CDR3. V trimming: 2 bases; J trimming: 10 bases; junction bases outside the gene matches: 12. Germline CDR1 SGDLS, CDR2 YYNGEE. The CDR3 DNA follows: TGTGCCAGCAGCGTTTGGGGGACAGGGGATTTGAGGGAGCAGTTCTTC. Its protein is CASSVWGTGDLREQFF.

In its sample, this clonotype was seen many times. V gene TRBV10-3 combines with J gene TRBJ2-6; 9 bases line up with TRBD1. There are 15 residues in the CDR3. CDR1 and CDR2 from the germline V gene are ENHRY and SYGVKD. V was clipped by 9 bases and J by 2 bases; unmatched bases: 5. This CDR3 is CAIGTGGPGANVLTF. CDR3 coding DNA: TGTGCCATAGGTACAGGGGGCCCTGGGGCCAACGTCCTGACTTTC.

The rearrangement links TRBV29-1 to TRBJ2-5; 9 bases map to TRBD1. This CDR3 contains 12 residues. Germline lookup yields CDR1 SQVTM and CDR2 ANQGSEA. Here the CDR3 reads CIAGTGRETQYF. The CDR3 bases are TGCATCGCCGGGACAGGGAGGGAGACCCAGTACTTC.

This clonotype occurred once. J is TRBJ2-3 and V is TRBV28; D remains ambiguous. The CDR3 has 11 amino acids. Germline V gene sequence: CDR1 MDHEN, CDR2 SYDVKM. V was pared by 6 bases and J by 5 bases, with 6 bases between. The chain's CDR3 is CASRQEDTQYF. The DNA of the CDR3 is TGTGCCAGCAGACAAGAAGATACGCAGTATTTT. Supplemented by reference TRBV28 and TRBJ2-3, the full variable domain reads DVKVTQSSRYLVKRTGEKVFLECVQDMDHENMFWYRQDPGLGLRLIYFSYDVKMKEKGDIPEGYSVSREKKERFSLILESASTNQTSMYLCASRQEDTQYFGPGTRLTVL.

This clonotype has ten or more counts. The V and J genes are TRBV18 and TRBJ1-1; D remains unclear. CDR1 and CDR2 (germline): KGHSH, LQKENI. The V and J ends lost 3 bases and 1 base respectively, with 3 bases between them. The CDR3 length is 12 residues. CDR3 protein: CASSPSNTEAFF. The CDR3 nucleotides are TGTGCCAGCTCACCCTCGAACACTGAAGCTTTCTTT.

This clonotype was detected ten times or more. This chain links TRBV5-1 with TRBJ2-7, with TRBD2 matching over 7 bases. V gave up 0 bases and J gave up 7 bases; unmatched junction bases: 7. The CDR3 length is 14 residues. Germline CDR1 is SGHRS and CDR2 is YFSETQ. The CDR3 region has the DNA TGCGCCAGCAGCTTGGTTGCGGGAGCACAAGAGCAGTACTTC. The encoded protein is CASSLVAGAQEQYF.

This clonotype was detected ten times or more. This chain links TRBV10-3 with TRBJ2-1; 7 positions agree with TRBD1. This CDR3 spans 16 amino acids. J gave up 0 bases and V 7 bases, and 9 bases lay outside the gene matches. Germline V gene data show CDR1 as ENHRY and CDR2 as SYGVKD. CDR3 nucleotide sequence: TGTGCCATCAAGGGGACAGACGTTTCCTCCTACAATGAGCAGTTCTTC. The encoded protein is CAIKGTDVSSYNEQFF.

This clonotype was found many times. The chain carries TRBV28 and TRBJ1-2; possible D gene TRBD1, 6 bases. CDR3 length: 12 amino acids. Germline V lookup: CDR1 MDHEN, CDR2 SYDVKM. With 6 bases removed from V and 13 bases from J, the gap between germline ends came to 18 bases. The CDR3 reads CASRGGLRVATF. The CDR3 DNA reads as TGTGCCAGCAGGGGGGGGCTCCGAGTGGCCACCTTC.

The chain combines TRBV9 with TRBJ2-6; TRBD1 might be the D (5 bases). V was trimmed by 4 bases and J by 0 bases, leaving 8 bases between them. The CDR3 has 15 residues. CDR1 and CDR2 from the germline V gene are SGDLS and YYNGEE. The CDR3 is CASSPTVSGANVLTF. The CDR3 bases are TGTGCCAGCAGCCCGACAGTCTCTGGGGCCAACGTCCTGACTTTC.

This clonotype was observed a few times. The gene calls are TRBV6-5 and TRBJ2-1; no clear D gene. Trimming left V 2 bases short and J 12 bases short, with 14 bases between. CDR3 size: 13 residues. Germline-derived CDR1 and CDR2 are MNHEY and SVGAGI. The CDR3 here is CASSYTPRVGQFF. DNA of the CDR3: TGTGCCAGCAGTTACACTCCCCGGGTCGGGCAGTTCTTC.

This clonotype showed up many times. The chain carries TRBV7-3 and TRBJ2-3, with TRBD2 identical over 8 bases. Trimming cost V 1 base and J 7 bases; bases outside gene matches: 13. Germline CDR1 and CDR2: SGHTA and FQGTGA. This CDR3 has 17 residues. CDR3 protein: CASSLKGTSGPSHTQYF. CDR3 sequence (DNA): TGTGCCAGCAGCTTAAAAGGCACTAGCGGCCCCTCACATACGCAGTATTTT. The variable domain in full, with the rest retrieved from reference TRBV7-3 and TRBJ2-3, is GAGVSQTPSNKVTEKGKYVELRCDPISGHTALYWYRQSLGQGPEFLIYFQGTGAADDSGLPNDRFFAVRPEGSVSTLKIQRTERGDSAVYLCASSLKGTSGPSHTQYFGPGTRLTVL.

This clonotype was seen more than once but under ten times. The chain combines TRBV20-1 with TRBJ2-1, with 10 bases matching TRBD2. Per the germline V gene, CDR1 is DFQATT and CDR2 is SNEGSKA (reference sequence). J lost 9 bases, V lost 5 bases, and 16 bases had no gene match. CDR3 length: 16 amino acids. The CDR3 region is CSACTRLAGQEVEQFF. Written as DNA, the CDR3 is TGCAGTGCTTGCACCCGACTAGCGGGCCAAGAAGTTGAGCAGTTCTTC.

This clonotype was recorded at least ten times. The J gene is TRBJ2-1, the V gene TRBV19; D is uncertain. V was clipped by 5 bases and J by 0 bases, with 14 bases between them. This CDR3 comprises 16 residues. Germline V CDR1 and CDR2: LNHDA, SQIVND (reference sequence). The CDR3 reads CASSPRGGSSYNEQFF. The DNA of the CDR3 is TGTGCCAGTAGTCCCCGAGGTGGTAGCTCCTACAATGAGCAGTTCTTC.

CDR3 DNA: TGTGCCTGGAGTGGCTTTTCGGAGGGAAAACTGTTTTTT. Protein sequence: CAWSGFSEGKLFF. The rearrangement links TRBV30 to TRBJ1-4; D is undetermined. The V end was cut by 1 base, the J end by 10 bases, with 13 bases between. Germline lookup yields CDR1 GTSNPN and CDR2 SVGIG (reference sequence). The CDR3 sequence is 13 residues long.

This chain joins TRBV2 and TRBJ2-2, with D possibly being TRBD1 or TRBD2 (5 bases each). V lost 6 bases and J lost 3, with 5 bases in between. There are 12 residues in the CDR3. Germline-derived CDR1 and CDR2 are SNHLY and FYNNEI. The CDR3 coding sequence is TGTGCCAGCAGGGGACACACCGGGGAGCTGTTTTTT. This sequence encodes CASRGHTGELFF.

This clonotype was detected a few times. The genes are TRBV18 and TRBJ2-5, with TRBD2 identical over 10 bases. This CDR3 region has 15 residues. The ends lost 1 base at V and 4 bases at J; junction bases unmatched: 3. The germline V gene has CDR1 KGHSH and CDR2 LQKENI. CDR3 coding DNA: TGTGCCAGCTCACCACGAGCGGGAGGGCCAGAGACCCAGTACTTC. It is translated as CASSPRAGGPETQYF.

This clonotype has at least ten counts. V gene TRBV20-1 combines with J gene TRBJ2-1; 10 nucleotides match TRBD1. V lost 6 bases, J lost 6 bases, and 11 bases stayed unmatched. The CDR3 runs to 15 residues. Germline CDR1 is DFQATT and CDR2 is SNEGSKA (reference sequence). The CDR3 DNA sequence: TGCAGTGCGGAAACCGGGACAGGGGTTTCCAATGAGCAGTTCTTC. Translation gives CSAETGTGVSNEQFF.

In its sample, this clonotype was seen a few times. The J gene is TRBJ1-1, the V gene TRBV5-1, with D tentatively TRBD1 (5 bases). The CDR3 length is 14 residues. Germline CDR1 SGHRS, CDR2 YFSETQ. V was shortened by 2 bases and J by 0 bases, with 8 bases between the two germline ends. The DNA of the CDR3 is TGCGCCAGCAGCTTTACAGGCATGAACACTGAAGCTTTCTTT. It encodes CASSFTGMNTEAFF.

This clonotype was picked up a small number of times. The V and J genes are TRBV6-2 or TRBV6-3 and TRBJ1-5; no firm D call. The CDR3 runs 14 residues. Per germline, CDR1 MNHEY and CDR2 SVGEGT. Trimming pared 0 bases from V and 3 bases from J, leaving 6 bases between. CDR3 sequence (DNA): TGTGCCAGCAGTTACTCGACATACAATCAGCCCCAGCATTTT. Translation: CASSYSTYNQPQHF.

This clonotype was counted ten times or more. J is TRBJ1-6 and V is TRBV6-2 or TRBV6-3; no firm D call. The CDR3 loop spans 17 amino acids. Germline CDR1 MNHEY, CDR2 SVGEGT. The ends were cut back, 4 bases at V and 2 bases at J, with 15 bases in the middle. The CDR3 DNA sequence: TGTGCCAGCAGTTCGGGTCTGACACCAACCTATAATTCACCCCTCCACTTT. Translated, it gives CASSSGLTPTYNSPLHF.

The chain couples TRBV28 to TRBJ1-2; 8 nucleotides match TRBD1. Germline V lookup: CDR1 MDHEN, CDR2 SYDVKM. After removal of 6 bases from V and 7 bases from J, the junction contained 13 bases not matched to a gene. The CDR3 loop spans 15 amino acids. The DNA for the CDR3 is TGTGCCAGCAGGACGGTTAAACAGGGGGTGTTTGGCTACACCTTC. Translation: CASRTVKQGVFGYTF.

This clonotype was seen at least ten times. The rearrangement links TRBV2 to TRBJ1-3; TRBD1 is a possible D gene (6 bases). The V gene lost 3 bases and the J gene lost 2 bases, with 11 bases spanning the gap. The CDR3 covers 15 residues. CDR1 SNHLY and CDR2 FYNNEI come from the germline V gene. Written as DNA, the CDR3 is TGTGCCAGCAGTGAGCCTCCAGGGGCTGGAAACACCATATATTTT. Its protein product is CASSEPPGAGNTIYF.

This clonotype was counted many times. The chain carries TRBV10-2 and TRBJ1-4; D is unclear. V was shortened by 5 bases and J by 0 bases, with 7 bases between the two germline ends. Germline assignment: CDR1 WSHSY and CDR2 SAAADI. This CDR3 is built from 14 residues. CDR3 in DNA: TGCGCCAGCAGTCCGACATCAACTAATGAAAAACTGTTTTTT. It yields the protein CASSPTSTNEKLFF.

The genes are TRBV20-1 and TRBJ2-7; D is unclear. Germline loops: CDR1 DFQATT, CDR2 SNEGSKA (reference sequence). Trimming took 0 bases from V and 2 from J, leaving 11 bases between them. The CDR3 has 14 residues. CDR3 in DNA: TGCAGTGCTAGAGAAGTCCCAATAACCTACGAGCAGTACTTC. This codes for CSAREVPITYEQYF.

This clonotype came up a few times. The V and J genes are TRBV6-2 or TRBV6-3 and TRBJ2-2; 10 bases agree with TRBD2. The junction had 4 bases not matched to a gene; V was cut back by 6 bases and J by 6 bases. CDR3 length: 14 amino acids. The germline CDR1 and CDR2 sequences are MNHEY and SVGEGT. The CDR3 bases are TGTGCCAGCAGAGGACTAGCGGTCCCCGGGGAGCTGTTTTTT. It codes for CASRGLAVPGELFF.